Here is one T cell receptor beta chain with its context. Its antigen is currently unknown. This sample stems from a study of cytomegalovirus exposure and HLA in healthy donors. Study summary: Inside one of the first data releases sat tens of millions of unique TCRs taken from HLA-typed donors. Study observations and caveats: Later analysis demonstrated an association between a missense DCLRE1C variant and TCR beta V- and J-gene trimming.

The PCR was carried out with 60 Vbeta primers and 13 Jbeta primers. The method was immunoSEQ multiplex PCR; TCRdb's version includes in-frame clones alone and lacks a portion of them. The top ten hold over 2% of the sample, which has approximately 100,000 clones, roughly 76% seen once. Germline V gives CDR1 LGHNA, CDR2 YNFKEQ. There are 20 residues in the CDR3. Trimming cost V 0 bases and J 0 bases, with 20 bases left between them. The chain recombines TRBV4-2 with TRBJ2-2; D possibly corresponds to TRBD2 (5 bases). The material sequenced was PBMCs. This receptor was identified in a man aged 50-59 years in good health and CMV-seronegative. CDR3 sequence: CASSQDPRATEVPNTGELFF. The CDR3 bases are TGTGCCAGCAGCCAAGATCCTCGGGCGACGGAGGTCCCGAACACCGGGGAGCTGTTTTTT.